The following is a T cell receptor beta chain sequence with its context. What it binds is unknown. This entry belongs to a study of beta chain features in type 1 diabetes. This CDR3 region has 15 residues. Germline trimming cut 6 bases from V and 5 bases from J; bases unmatched to any gene: 12. The germline V gene encodes CDR1 PRHDT and CDR2 FYEKMQ (reference sequence). Sorting based on CD45RO/CCR7/CD25/CD127/CD95/CD27 separated CD4+ naive, central memory, regulatory and stem cell-like memory cells. Study-level results: All four CD4+ subsets from Type 1 diabetes patients carried moderately but significantly shorter TCRB CDR3s.

All of the isolated RNA was reverse transcribed, so expressed TCRB transcripts were sequenced. Data came from immunoSEQ multiplex PCR; TCRdb stores just in-frame clones and leaves some out. The sample lists under 300,000 clones, just over 20% occurring once. The receptor was derived from a woman in her thirties or forties with type 1 diabetes. The chain joins TRBV13 to TRBJ1-1, with 7 bases lining up with TRBD1. Sequenced sample: naive CD4+ T cells from blood. This CDR3 is CASRRPTGMRTEAFF. The DNA of the CDR3 is TGTGCCAGCAGGCGCCCGACAGGGATGAGGACTGAAGCTTTCTTT.